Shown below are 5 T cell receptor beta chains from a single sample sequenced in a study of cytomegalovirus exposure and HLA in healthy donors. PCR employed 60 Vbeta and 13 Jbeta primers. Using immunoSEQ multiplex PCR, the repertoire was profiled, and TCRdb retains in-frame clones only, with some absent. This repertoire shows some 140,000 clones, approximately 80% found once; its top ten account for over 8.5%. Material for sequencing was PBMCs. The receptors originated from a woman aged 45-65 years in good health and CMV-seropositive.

Here the CDR3 DNA reads TGTGCCAGCAGCCCCTCCCCCCGGGACAGCTACGAGCAGTACTTC. It encodes CASSPSPRDSYEQYF. The gene calls are TRBV7-9 and TRBJ2-5; TRBD1 agrees at 7 bases. The J call is in doubt because the DNA end fits TRBJ2-7 better. The CDR3 is 15 residues long. The germline gives CDR1 SEHNR, CDR2 FQNEAQ (reference sequence).

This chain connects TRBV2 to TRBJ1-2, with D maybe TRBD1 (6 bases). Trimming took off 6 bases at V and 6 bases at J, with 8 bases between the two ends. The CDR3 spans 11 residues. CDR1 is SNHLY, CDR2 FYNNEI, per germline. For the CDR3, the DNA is TGTGCCAGCAGACAGGGCGATGGCTACACCTTC. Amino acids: CASRQGDGYTF.

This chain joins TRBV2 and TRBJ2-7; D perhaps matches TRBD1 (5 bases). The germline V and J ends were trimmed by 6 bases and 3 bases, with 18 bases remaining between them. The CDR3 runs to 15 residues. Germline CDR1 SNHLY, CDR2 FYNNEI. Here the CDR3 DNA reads TGTGCCAGCAGCCAACGACAGATCCTAGTCTACGAGCAGTACTTC. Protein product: CASSQRQILVYEQYF.

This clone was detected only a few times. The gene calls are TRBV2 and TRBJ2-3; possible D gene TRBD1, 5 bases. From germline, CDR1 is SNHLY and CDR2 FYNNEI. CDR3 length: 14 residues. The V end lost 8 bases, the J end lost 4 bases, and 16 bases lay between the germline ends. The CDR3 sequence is CASVAGSDSDTQYF. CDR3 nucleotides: TGTGCCAGCGTCGCAGGGTCGGATTCAGATACGCAGTATTTT.

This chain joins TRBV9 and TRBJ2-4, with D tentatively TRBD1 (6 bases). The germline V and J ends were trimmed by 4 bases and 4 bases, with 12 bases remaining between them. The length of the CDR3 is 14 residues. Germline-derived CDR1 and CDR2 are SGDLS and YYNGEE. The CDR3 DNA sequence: TGTGCCAGCAGCCCGACGACAGGTAAAAACATTCAGTACTTC. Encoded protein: CASSPTTGKNIQYF.